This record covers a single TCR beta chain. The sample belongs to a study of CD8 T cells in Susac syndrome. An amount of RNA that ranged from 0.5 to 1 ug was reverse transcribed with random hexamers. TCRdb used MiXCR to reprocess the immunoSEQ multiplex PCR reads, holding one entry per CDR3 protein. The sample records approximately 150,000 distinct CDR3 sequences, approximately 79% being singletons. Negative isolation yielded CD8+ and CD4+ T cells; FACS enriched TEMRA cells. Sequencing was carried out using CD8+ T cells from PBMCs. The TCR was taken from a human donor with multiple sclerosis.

The CDR3 DNA follows: TGCAGTGCTATCGACGGACAGCTCTCCTACGAGCAGTACTTC. Translating it yields CSAIDGQLSYEQYF. The chain carries TRBV20-1 and TRBJ2-7, with D possibly TRBD1 on 6 matching bases. The V gene's germline CDR1 is DFQATT and CDR2 SNEGSKA (reference sequence). The CDR3 length is 14 residues. Trimming left V 4 bases short and J 0 bases short, with 13 bases between.